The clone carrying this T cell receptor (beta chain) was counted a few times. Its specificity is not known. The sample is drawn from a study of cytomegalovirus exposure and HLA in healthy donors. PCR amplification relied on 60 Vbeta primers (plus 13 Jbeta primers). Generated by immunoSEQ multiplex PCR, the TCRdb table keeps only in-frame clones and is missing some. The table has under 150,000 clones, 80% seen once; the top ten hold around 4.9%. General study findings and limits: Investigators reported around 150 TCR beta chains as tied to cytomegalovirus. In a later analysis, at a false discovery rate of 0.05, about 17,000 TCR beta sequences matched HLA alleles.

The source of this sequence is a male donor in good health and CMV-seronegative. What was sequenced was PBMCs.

For the CDR3, the DNA is TGTGCCAGCCATCGAGTACAGGGTGAAGCTTTCTTT. Its translation: CASHRVQGEAFF. The chain joins TRBV2 to TRBJ1-1; D is perhaps TRBD1 (6 bases). V lost 8 bases to trimming and J lost 7 bases, with 14 bases between them. The CDR3 runs to 12 residues. Looked up from germline, CDR1 is SNHLY and CDR2 is FYNNEI. The full variable domain, completed using reference TRBV2 and TRBJ1-1, is EPEVTQTPSHQVTQMGQEVILRCVPISNHLYFYWYRQILGQKVEFLVSFYNNEISEKSEIFDDQFSVERPDGSNFTLKIRSTKLEDSAMYFCASHRVQGEAFFGQGTRLTVV.